The next 2 T cell receptor beta chains were all read from a single sample in a study of blood T cell repertoires in COVID-19. Some clones are missing from TCRdb's copy, which holds only in-frame ones; the method was immunoSEQ multiplex PCR. The sample shows tens of thousands of clones, around 85% of them seen only once. The material sequenced was peripheral blood. The receptors were gathered from a man older than 75 with acute or convalescent COVID-19.

The CDR3 protein is CASSLVDRGPQHF. CDR3 nucleotide sequence: TGTGCCAGCAGCTTGGTTGACAGGGGCCCCCAGCATTTT. V and J are TRBV5-6 and TRBJ1-5, with 8 bases matching TRBD1. Looked up from germline, CDR1 is SGHDT and CDR2 is YYEEEE. V gave up 0 bases and J gave up 10 bases; unmatched junction bases: 3. This CDR3 comprises 13 residues.

The chain uses TRBV5-1 and TRBJ2-2; D is unclear. From germline, CDR1 is SGHRS and CDR2 YFSETQ. V was pared by 0 bases and J by 5 bases, with 14 bases between. The CDR3 is 16 amino acids. The CDR3 DNA reads as TGCGCCAGCAGCTTGGTGTCTAGTGCCCTGACCGGGGAGCTGTTTTTT. This encodes CASSLVSSALTGELFF. Full variable domain (missing parts from reference TRBV5-1 and TRBJ2-2): KAGVTQTPRYLIKTRGQQVTLSCSPISGHRSVSWYQQTPGQGLQFLFEYFSETQRNKGNFPGRFSGRQFSNSRSEMNVSTLELGDSALYLCASSLVSSALTGELFFGEGSRLTVL.